The clone carrying this T cell receptor (beta chain) turned up a few times. The data are from a study of blood T cell repertoires in COVID-19. Turning to the study itself: Sites across the United States, Italy and Spain contributed samples from acute and convalescent COVID-19.

The V end lost 4 bases, the J end lost 4 bases, and 16 bases lay between the germline ends. CDR1 and CDR2 (germline): SGHAT, FQNNGV. The CDR3 sequence is 15 residues long. Sequencing used immunoSEQ multiplex PCR; TCRdb keeps in-frame clones, though not all of them. Among roughly 150,000 clones listed, about 80% were seen once. The gene calls are TRBV11-2 and TRBJ2-5; perhaps TRBD1 as D (6 bases). The material sequenced was peripheral blood. This receptor was identified in a human donor in a cohort sampled during active COVID-19. The CDR3 DNA reads as TGTGCCAGCAGCTCTTCAGGGGCTTGGAGAGAGACCCAGTACTTC. This codes for CASSSSGAWRETQYF.